These 9 T cell receptor beta chains were sequenced from one sample in a study of cytomegalovirus exposure and HLA in healthy donors. In the PCR, 60 Vbeta and 13 Jbeta primers were used. TCRdb keeps only in-frame clones here, not all; method: immunoSEQ multiplex PCR. The table lists 55,000 to 70,000 clones, under 80% of them singletons. Sequenced: PBMCs. The receptors were sampled from a male donor in good health and CMV-seropositive.

The V gene is TRBV21-1, the J gene TRBJ1-1. TRBV21-1 is reported as a pseudogene. The CDR3 sequence is 15 residues long. Here the CDR3 DNA reads TGTGCCAGCAGTTACCTCGGGGGGACATCTTTAGTAGCTTTCTTT. Amino acid sequence: CASSYLGGTSLVAFF.

The rearrangement joins TRBV7-3 to TRBJ2-2, with 12 bases matching TRBD1. The germline gives CDR1 SGHTA, CDR2 FQGTGA. V was clipped by 4 bases and J by 6 bases; unmatched bases: 6. The CDR3 consists of 16 residues. CDR3 coding DNA: TGTGCCAGCAGCTGGTCCGGGACAGGGGGCGCCGGGGAGCTGTTTTTT. Encoded protein: CASSWSGTGGAGELFF.

This chain joins TRBV27 and TRBJ1-1; D remains unclear. CDR3 size: 13 residues. Germline CDR1 MNHEY, CDR2 SMNVEV (reference sequence). Deletions cut 6 bases from V and 3 bases from J, with 11 bases between. Here the CDR3 reads CASRQLIDTEAFF. The DNA for the CDR3 is TGTGCCAGCAGACAGTTAATCGACACTGAAGCTTTCTTT.

The rearrangement links TRBV6-1 to TRBJ1-2, with D tentatively TRBD1 (5 bases). The CDR3 runs to 14 residues. From germline, CDR1 is MNHNS and CDR2 SASEGT. Trimming stripped 2 bases from V and 4 bases from J, with 11 bases between. CDR3 bases: TGTGCCAGCAGTGAAAACCCCGGGGGCTATGGCTACACCTTC. It encodes CASSENPGGYGYTF.

The chain carries TRBV30 and TRBJ1-5, with a tentative D call TRBD1 (6 bases). The germline CDR1 and CDR2 sequences are GTSNPN and SVGIG (reference sequence). The V end was cut by 1 base, the J end by 2 bases, with 9 bases between. The CDR3 runs to 14 residues. Here the CDR3 DNA reads TGTGCCTGGAGTGGCCGACAGGGCAATCAGCCCCAGCATTTT. It is translated as CAWSGRQGNQPQHF.

The V and J genes are TRBV11-2 and TRBJ2-3; 13 bases are shared with TRBD2. The length of the CDR3 is 17 residues. CDR1 SGHAT and CDR2 FQNNGV come from the germline V gene. Germline trimming cut 3 bases from V and 0 bases from J; bases unmatched to any gene: 3. The CDR3 protein is CASSLRGLAGSTDTQYF. The CDR3 DNA is TGTGCCAGCAGCTTGCGGGGACTAGCGGGGAGCACAGATACGCAGTATTTT.

The chain carries TRBV4-1 and TRBJ1-2; no reliable D call. Germline loops: CDR1 MGHRA, CDR2 YSYEKL. The CDR3 contains 13 residues. Trimming took off 6 bases at V and 3 bases at J, with 11 bases between the two ends. CDR3 nucleotide sequence: TGCGCCAGCAGTCTCGGGTCCTACTATGGCTACACCTTC. Protein: CASSLGSYYGYTF.

The chain recombines TRBV5-5 with TRBJ2-7; TRBD2 aligns across 7 bases. The CDR3 covers 14 residues. CDR1 is SGHKS and CDR2 is YYEKEE in the germline V gene (reference sequence). The ends lost 3 bases at V and 6 bases at J; junction bases unmatched: 9. The CDR3 DNA is TGTGCCAGCAGCTGGGGGGAGGGACCTACCGAGCAGTACTTC. Amino acid sequence: CASSWGEGPTEQYF. Full variable domain (missing parts from reference TRBV5-5 and TRBJ2-7): DAGVTQSPTHLIKTRGQQVTLRCSPISGHKSVSWYQQVLGQGPQFIFQYYEKEERGRGNFPDRFSARQFPNYSSELNVNALLLGDSALYLCASSWGEGPTEQYFGPGTRLTVT.

The chain employs TRBV12-2 and TRBJ1-5; TRBD1, the table's D call, lacks a check against the DNA. TRBV12-2 is a pseudogene locus. The CDR3 is 18 residues long. The CDR3 loop is CASRFTGTGGLGNQPQHF. The CDR3 nucleotides read TGTGCAAGTCGCTTCACCGGGACAGGGGGTTTGGGCAATCAGCCCCAGCATTTT.